This TCR beta chain stems from a study of T cell responses to AZD1222 COVID-19 vaccine. Findings and limits, study-wide: Spike-specific TCR breadth and depth grew following two AZD1222 doses.

This CDR3 has 13 residues. Trimming left V 1 base short and J 1 base short, with 8 bases between. Germline V gives CDR1 SQVTM, CDR2 ANQGSEA. The assay was immunoSEQ multiplex PCR, and TCRdb's table has in-frame clones only and misses some. In the table there are about 120,000 clones, approximately 85% of which are singletons. For this clone: What it binds is not known.

This clonotype was obtained from an adult in good health. The material was peripheral blood, obtained on day 0 of AZD1222 vaccination. This chain uses TRBV29-1 with TRBJ2-7, with unresolved D. CDR3 sequence: CSVEGSYSYEQYF. CDR3 in DNA: TGCAGCGTTGAAGGGAGTTATTCCTACGAGCAGTACTTC.